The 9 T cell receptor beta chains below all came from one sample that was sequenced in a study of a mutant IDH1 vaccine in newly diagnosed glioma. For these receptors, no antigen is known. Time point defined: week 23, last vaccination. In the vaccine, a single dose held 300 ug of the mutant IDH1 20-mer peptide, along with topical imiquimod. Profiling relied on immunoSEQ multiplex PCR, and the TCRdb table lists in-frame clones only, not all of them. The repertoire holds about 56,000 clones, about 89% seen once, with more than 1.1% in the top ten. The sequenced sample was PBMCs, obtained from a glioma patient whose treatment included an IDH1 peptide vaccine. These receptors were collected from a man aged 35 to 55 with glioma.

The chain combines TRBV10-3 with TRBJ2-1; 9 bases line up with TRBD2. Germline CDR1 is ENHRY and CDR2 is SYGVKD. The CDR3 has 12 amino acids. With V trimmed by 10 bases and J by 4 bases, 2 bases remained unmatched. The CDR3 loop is CATLAGYNEQFF. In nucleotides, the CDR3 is TGTGCCACCCTAGCGGGGTACAATGAGCAGTTCTTC.

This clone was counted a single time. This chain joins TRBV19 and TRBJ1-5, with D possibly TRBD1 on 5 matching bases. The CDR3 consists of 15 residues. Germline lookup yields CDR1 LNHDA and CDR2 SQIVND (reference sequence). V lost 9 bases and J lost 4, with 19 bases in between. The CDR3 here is CASHTFGTGNQPQHF. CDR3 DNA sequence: TGTGCCAGCCACACGTTCGGGACGGGAAATCAGCCCCAGCATTTT. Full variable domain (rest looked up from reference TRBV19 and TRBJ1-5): DGGITQSPKYLFRKEGQNVTLSCEQNLNHDAMYWYRQDPGQGLRLIYYSQIVNDFQKGDIAEGYSVSREKKESFPLTVTSAQKNPTAFYLCASHTFGTGNQPQHFGDGTRLSIL.

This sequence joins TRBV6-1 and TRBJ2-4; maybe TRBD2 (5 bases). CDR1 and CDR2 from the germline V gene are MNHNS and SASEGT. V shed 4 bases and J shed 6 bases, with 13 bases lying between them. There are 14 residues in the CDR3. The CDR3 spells CASSAWTGPNIQYF. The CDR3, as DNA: TGTGCCAGCAGTGCTTGGACTGGCCCAAACATTCAGTACTTC.

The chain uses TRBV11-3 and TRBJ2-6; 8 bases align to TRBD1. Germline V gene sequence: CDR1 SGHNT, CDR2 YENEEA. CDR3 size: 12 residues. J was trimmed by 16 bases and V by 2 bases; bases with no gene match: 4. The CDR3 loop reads CASSLQRDRLTF. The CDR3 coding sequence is TGTGCCAGCAGCTTACAACGGGACAGGCTGACTTTC.

CDR3 residues: CASGSGQGAVQPQHF. The CDR3 nucleotides are TGTGCTAGTGGTTCCGGGCAGGGGGCGGTTCAGCCCCAGCATTTT. V is TRBV12-5 and J is TRBJ1-5; 8 positions agree with TRBD1. The germline V gene encodes CDR1 LGHNT and CDR2 FRNRAP. Trimming at V came to 4 bases and at J to 6 bases, leaving 8 bases not matched to a gene. This CDR3 region has 15 residues.

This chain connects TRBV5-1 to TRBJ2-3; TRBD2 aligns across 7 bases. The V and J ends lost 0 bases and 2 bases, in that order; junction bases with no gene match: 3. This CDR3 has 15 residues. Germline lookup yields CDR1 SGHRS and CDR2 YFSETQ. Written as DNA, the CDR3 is TGCGCCAGCAGCTTGGAGGGACTAACCACAGATACGCAGTATTTT. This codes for CASSLEGLTTDTQYF.

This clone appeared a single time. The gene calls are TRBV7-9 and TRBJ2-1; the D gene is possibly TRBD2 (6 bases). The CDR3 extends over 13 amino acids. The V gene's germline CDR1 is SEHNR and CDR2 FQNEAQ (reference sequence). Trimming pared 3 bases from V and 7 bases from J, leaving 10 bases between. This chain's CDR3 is CASSLQGGNEQFF. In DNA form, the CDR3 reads TGTGCCAGCAGCTTGCAGGGAGGAAATGAGCAGTTCTTC.

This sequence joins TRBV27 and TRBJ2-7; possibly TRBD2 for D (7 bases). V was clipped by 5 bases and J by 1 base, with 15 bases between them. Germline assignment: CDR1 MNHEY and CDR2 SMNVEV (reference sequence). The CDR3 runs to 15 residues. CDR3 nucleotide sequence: TGTGCCAGCAGTGGGAGGGAGGGGGGTTCCTACGAGCAGTACTTC. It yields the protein CASSGREGGSYEQYF.

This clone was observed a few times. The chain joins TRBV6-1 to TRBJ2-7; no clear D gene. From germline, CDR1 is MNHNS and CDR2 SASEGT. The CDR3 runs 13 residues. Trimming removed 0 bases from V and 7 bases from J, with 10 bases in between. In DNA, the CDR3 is TGTGCCAGCAGTGAAGCTTTCCGCGCAGAGCAGTACTTC. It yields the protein CASSEAFRAEQYF.